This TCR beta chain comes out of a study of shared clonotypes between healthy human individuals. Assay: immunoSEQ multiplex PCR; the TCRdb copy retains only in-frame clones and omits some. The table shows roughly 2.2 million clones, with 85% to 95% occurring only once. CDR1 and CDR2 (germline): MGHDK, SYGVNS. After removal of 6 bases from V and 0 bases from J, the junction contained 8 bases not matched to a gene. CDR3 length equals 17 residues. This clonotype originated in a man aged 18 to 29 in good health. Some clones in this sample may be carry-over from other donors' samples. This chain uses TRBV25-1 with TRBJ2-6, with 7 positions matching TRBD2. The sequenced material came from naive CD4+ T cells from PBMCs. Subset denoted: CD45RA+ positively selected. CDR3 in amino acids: CASRDGGGLSGANVLTF. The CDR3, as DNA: TGTGCCAGCAGGGACGGGGGAGGGCTCTCTGGGGCCAACGTCCTGACTTTC.